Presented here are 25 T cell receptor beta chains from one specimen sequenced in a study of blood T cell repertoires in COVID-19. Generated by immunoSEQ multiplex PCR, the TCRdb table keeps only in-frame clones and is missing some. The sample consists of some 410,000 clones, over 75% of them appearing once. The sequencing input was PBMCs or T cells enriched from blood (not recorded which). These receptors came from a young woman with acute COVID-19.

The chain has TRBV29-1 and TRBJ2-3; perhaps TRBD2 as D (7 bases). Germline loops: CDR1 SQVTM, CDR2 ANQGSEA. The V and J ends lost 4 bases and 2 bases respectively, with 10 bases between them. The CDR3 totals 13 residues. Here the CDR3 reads CSVGGGPTDTQYF. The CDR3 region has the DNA TGCAGCGTTGGGGGGGGCCCCACAGATACGCAGTATTTT.

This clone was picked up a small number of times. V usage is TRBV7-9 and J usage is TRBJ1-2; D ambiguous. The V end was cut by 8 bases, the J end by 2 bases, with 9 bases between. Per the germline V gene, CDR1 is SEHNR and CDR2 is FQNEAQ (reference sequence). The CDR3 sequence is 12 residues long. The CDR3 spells CASSTVNYGYTF. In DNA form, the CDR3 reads TGTGCCAGCTCAACGGTAAACTATGGCTACACCTTC. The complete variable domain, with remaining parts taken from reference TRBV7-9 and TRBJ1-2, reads DTGVSQNPRHKITKRGQNVTFRCDPISEHNRLYWYRQTLGQGPEFLTYFQNEAQLEKSRLLSDRFSAERPKGSFSTLEIQRTEQGDSAMYLCASSTVNYGYTFGSGTRLTVV.

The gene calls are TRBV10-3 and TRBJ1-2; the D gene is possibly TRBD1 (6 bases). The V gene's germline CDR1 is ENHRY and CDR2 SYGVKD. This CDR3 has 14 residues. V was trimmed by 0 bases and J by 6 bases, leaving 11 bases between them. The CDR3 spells CAISESEGDDGYTF. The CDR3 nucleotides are TGTGCCATCAGTGAGTCAGAGGGGGACGATGGCTACACCTTC.

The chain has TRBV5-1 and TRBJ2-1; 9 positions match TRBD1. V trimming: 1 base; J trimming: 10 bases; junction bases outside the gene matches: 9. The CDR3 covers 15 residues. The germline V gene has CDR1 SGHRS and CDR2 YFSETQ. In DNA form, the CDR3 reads TGCGCCAGCAGCTTGACGGGACAGGGTCTCAGGGAGCAGTTCTTC. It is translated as CASSLTGQGLREQFF.

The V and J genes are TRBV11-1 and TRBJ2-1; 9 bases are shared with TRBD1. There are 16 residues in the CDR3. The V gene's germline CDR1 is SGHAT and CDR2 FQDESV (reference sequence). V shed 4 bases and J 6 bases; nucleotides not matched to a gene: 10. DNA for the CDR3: TGTGCCAGCAGCTCGCCACAGGGGGCGAGGTTCAATGAGCAGTTCTTC. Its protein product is CASSSPQGARFNEQFF.

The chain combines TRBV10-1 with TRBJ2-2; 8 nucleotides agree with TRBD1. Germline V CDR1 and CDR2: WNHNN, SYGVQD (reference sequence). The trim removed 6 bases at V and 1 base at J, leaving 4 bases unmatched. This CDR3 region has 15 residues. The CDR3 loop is CASRAGTGNTGELFF. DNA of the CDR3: TGCGCCAGCAGGGCCGGGACAGGGAACACCGGGGAGCTGTTTTTT.

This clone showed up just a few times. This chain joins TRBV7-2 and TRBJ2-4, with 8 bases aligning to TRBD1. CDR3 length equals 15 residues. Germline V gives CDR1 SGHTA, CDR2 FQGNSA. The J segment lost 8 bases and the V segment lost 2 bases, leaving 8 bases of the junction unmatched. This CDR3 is CASSLQGQGAHIQYF. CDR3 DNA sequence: TGTGCCAGCAGCTTACAGGGGCAGGGGGCTCACATTCAGTACTTC.

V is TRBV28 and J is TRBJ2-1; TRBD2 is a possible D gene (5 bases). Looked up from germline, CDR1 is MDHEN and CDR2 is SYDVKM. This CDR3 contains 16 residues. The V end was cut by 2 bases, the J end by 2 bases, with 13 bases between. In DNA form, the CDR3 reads TGTGCCAGCAGTTTACCTGGAGGACGCCCCTACAATGAGCAGTTCTTC. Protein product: CASSLPGGRPYNEQFF.

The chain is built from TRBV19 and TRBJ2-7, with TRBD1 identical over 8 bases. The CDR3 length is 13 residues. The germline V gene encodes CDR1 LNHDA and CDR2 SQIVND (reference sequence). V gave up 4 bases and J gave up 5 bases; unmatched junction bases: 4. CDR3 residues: CASSKGTGDEQYF. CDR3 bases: TGTGCCAGTAGTAAAGGGACAGGAGACGAGCAGTACTTC.

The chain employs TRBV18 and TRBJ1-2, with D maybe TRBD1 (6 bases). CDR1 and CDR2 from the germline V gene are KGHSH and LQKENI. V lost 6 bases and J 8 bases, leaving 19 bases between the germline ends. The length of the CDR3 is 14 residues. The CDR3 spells CASSPGTTALGYTF. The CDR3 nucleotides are TGTGCCAGCTCTCCCGGGACAACCGCTTTAGGCTACACCTTC.

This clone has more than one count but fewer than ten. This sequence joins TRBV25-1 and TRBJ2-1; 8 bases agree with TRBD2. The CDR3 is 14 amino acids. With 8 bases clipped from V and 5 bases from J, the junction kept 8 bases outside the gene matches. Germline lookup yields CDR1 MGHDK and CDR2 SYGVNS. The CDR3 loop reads CASLPSGRHNEQFF. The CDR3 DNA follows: TGTGCCAGCCTCCCTAGCGGGCGTCACAATGAGCAGTTCTTC.

The CDR3 DNA follows: TGTGCCACCAGACTAGCGGGGGGGCCGGCCGGGGAGCTGTTTTTT. This gives the protein CATRLAGGPAGELFF. The chain joins TRBV19 to TRBJ2-2; the match to TRBD2 covers 14 bases. This CDR3 region has 15 residues. The germline V gene has CDR1 LNHDA and CDR2 SQIVND (reference sequence). Unmatched junction bases numbered 7, after V lost 10 bases and J lost 6 bases.

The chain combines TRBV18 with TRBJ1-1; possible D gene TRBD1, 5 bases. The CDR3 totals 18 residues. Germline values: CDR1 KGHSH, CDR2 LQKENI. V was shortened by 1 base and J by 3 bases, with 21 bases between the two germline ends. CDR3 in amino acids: CASSPRFLDALGDTEAFF. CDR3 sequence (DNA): TGTGCCAGCTCACCACGTTTTCTTGATGCCTTAGGGGACACTGAAGCTTTCTTT.

In nucleotides, the CDR3 is TGTGCCAGTAGTATCGTAAGGGACAGGTGGCACCTTTCTCCTTCACCCCTCCACTTT. Translated, it gives CASSIVRDRWHLSPSPLHF. V is TRBV19 and J is TRBJ1-6; 8 positions match TRBD1. Trimming took 3 bases from V and 9 from J; bases not matched to a gene: 19. The V gene's germline CDR1 is LNHDA and CDR2 SQIVND (reference sequence). The CDR3 loop spans 19 amino acids. The complete variable domain, with remaining parts taken from reference TRBV19 and TRBJ1-6, reads DGGITQSPKYLFRKEGQNVTLSCEQNLNHDAMYWYRQDPGQGLRLIYYSQIVNDFQKGDIAEGYSVSREKKESFPLTVTSAQKNPTAFYLCASSIVRDRWHLSPSPLHFGNGTRLTVT.

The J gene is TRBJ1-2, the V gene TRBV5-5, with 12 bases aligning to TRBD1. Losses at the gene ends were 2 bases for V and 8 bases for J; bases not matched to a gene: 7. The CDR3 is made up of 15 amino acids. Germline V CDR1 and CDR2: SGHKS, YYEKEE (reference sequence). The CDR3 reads CASSFGGTGGEGYTF. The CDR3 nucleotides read TGTGCCAGCAGCTTTGGTGGGACAGGGGGCGAGGGCTACACCTTC.

The CDR3 sequence is CASSLQGADNEQFF. Here the CDR3 DNA reads TGTGCCAGCAGTTTACAGGGGGCCGACAATGAGCAGTTCTTC. The V call is TRBV7-2, the J call TRBJ2-1; 9 nucleotides align to TRBD1. With V trimmed by 6 bases and J by 5 bases, 5 bases remained unmatched. Per germline, CDR1 SGHTA and CDR2 FQGNSA. This CDR3 is built from 14 residues.

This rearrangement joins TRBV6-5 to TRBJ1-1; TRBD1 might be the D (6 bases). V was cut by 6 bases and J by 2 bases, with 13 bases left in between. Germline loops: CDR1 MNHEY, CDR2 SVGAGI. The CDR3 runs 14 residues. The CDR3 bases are TGTGCCAGCAGAGTCGACAGGATAAACACTGAAGCTTTCTTT. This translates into CASRVDRINTEAFF.

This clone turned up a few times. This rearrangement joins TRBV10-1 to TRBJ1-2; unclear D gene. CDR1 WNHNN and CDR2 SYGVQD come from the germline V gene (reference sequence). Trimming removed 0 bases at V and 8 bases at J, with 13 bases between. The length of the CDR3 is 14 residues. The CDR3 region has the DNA TGCGCCAGCAGTGAGTCGGGGAGGGCGGACGGCTACACCTTC. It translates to CASSESGRADGYTF.

This CDR3 reads CASSPGTGNGYTF. The CDR3 DNA follows: TGTGCCAGCAGCCCGGGGACAGGGAACGGCTACACCTTC. V and J are TRBV7-3 and TRBJ1-2; TRBD1 aligns across 9 bases. This CDR3 has 13 residues. Germline lookup yields CDR1 SGHTA and CDR2 FQGTGA. The trim removed 5 bases at V and 8 bases at J, leaving 6 bases unmatched.

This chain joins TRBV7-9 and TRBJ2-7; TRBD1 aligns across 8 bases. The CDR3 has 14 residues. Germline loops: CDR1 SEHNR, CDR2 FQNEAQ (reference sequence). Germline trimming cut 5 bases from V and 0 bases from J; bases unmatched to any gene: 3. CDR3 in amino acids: CASSLGQASYEQYF. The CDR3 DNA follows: TGTGCCAGCAGCCTGGGACAGGCCTCCTACGAGCAGTACTTC.

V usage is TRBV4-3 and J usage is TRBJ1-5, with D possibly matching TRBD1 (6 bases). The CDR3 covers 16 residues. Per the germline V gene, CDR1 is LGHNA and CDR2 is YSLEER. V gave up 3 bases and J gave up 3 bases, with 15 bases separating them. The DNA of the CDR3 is TGCGCCAGCAGCCAGGGGGCGGGGGGCCTCAATCAGCCCCAGCATTTT. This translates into CASSQGAGGLNQPQHF.

CDR3 DNA sequence: TGCGCCAGCAGTGAGGGCCGGAGTTCACCCCTCCACTTT. Its translation: CASSEGRSSPLHF. The rearrangement links TRBV10-2 to TRBJ1-6; unclear D gene. The V end was cut by 2 bases, the J end by 9 bases, with 8 bases between. The CDR3 totals 13 residues. Looked up from germline, CDR1 is WSHSY and CDR2 is SAAADI.

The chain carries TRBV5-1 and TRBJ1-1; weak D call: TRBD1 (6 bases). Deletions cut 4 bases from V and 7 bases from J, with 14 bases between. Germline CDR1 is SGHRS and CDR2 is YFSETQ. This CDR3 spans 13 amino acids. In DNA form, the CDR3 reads TGCGCCAGCAGCCGCCGACGGACAGATGAAGCTTTCTTT. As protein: CASSRRRTDEAFF.

This chain's CDR3 is CAVGRGEANYGYTF. CDR3 coding DNA: TGTGCCGTGGGCAGGGGCGAAGCTAACTATGGCTACACCTTC. This chain uses TRBV6-5 with TRBJ1-2; D perhaps matches TRBD1 (6 bases). Per germline, CDR1 MNHEY and CDR2 SVGAGI. V was trimmed by 11 bases and J by 0 bases, leaving 16 bases between them. The CDR3 consists of 14 residues.

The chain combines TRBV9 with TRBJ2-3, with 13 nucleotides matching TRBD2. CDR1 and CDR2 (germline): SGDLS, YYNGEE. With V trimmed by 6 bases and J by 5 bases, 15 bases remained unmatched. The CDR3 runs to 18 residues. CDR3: CASTASLTSGGAVDTQYF. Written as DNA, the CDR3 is TGTGCCAGCACCGCAAGTTTAACTAGCGGGGGGGCAGTAGATACGCAGTATTTT.